Listed below are T cell receptor beta chains from one sample, sequenced in a study of blood T cell repertoires in COVID-19. TCRdb keeps only in-frame clones here, not all; method: immunoSEQ multiplex PCR. Here the sample spans 40,000 to 50,000 clones, roughly 78% being singletons. Material for sequencing was peripheral blood. These receptors all stem from a man aged 65 to 85 with acute or convalescent COVID-19. CDR3s leave out the opening cysteine and the closing phenylalanine or tryptophan.

v_call,cdr3_length,cdr3_aa
TRBV11-3,14,ASSGSDRSSGNTIY
TRBV6-2/TRBV6-3,18,ASSYRRTRRGKDGPGELF
TRBV7-2,11,ASSFTVNYGYT
TRBV2,12,ASTADRGSYGYT
TRBV4-2,13,ASSQSGAGVYEQY
TRBV11-3,10,ASSLERTEAF
TRBV12-3/TRBV12-4,10,ATRGGFDEQF
TRBV2,11,ASTGQGTNEQF
TRBV2,11,ASRQGGSYEQY
TRBV5-5,9,ASSLGGPQH
TRBV19,9,ASSMGLEQF
TRBV5-5,15,ASSPPTSGLHTGELF
TRBV5-4,9,ASSPRQGGF
TRBV19,14,ASSIEAGGRNNEQF
TRBV18,13,ASSPTARVNYGYT
TRBV10-2,12,AVIDSGSYNEQF
TRBV5-4,10,ASSALESEQF
TRBV6-5,11,ASSPRGNTEAF
TRBV30,10,AWSVLADEQY
TRBV7-3,13,ASSLGAGGHNEQF
TRBV3-1/TRBV3-2,10,ASSDRGNTIY
TRBV27,11,ASRPTGGNTIY
TRBV7-2,13,ASSLGGTGDYEQY
TRBV5-6,13,ASSRQGRSGNTIY
TRBV7-2,14,ASSLVAGQSYNEQF
TRBV5-1,11,ASQQGSTDTQY
TRBV7-3,15,ASSLLLGSGNTGELF
TRBV5-6,12,ASSVRDRNTEAF
TRBV27,13,ASSSNRGLGYGYT
TRBV10-2,13,ASSELQTGTVGAF
TRBV6-5,12,ASPTGTAGNTIY
TRBV7-3,12,ASSLTEASYEQY
TRBV19,11,ASEDRGGIGYT
TRBV27,11,ASSFSGGYGYT
TRBV6-1,14,ASSEGERNSNQPQH
TRBV29-1,10,SVRTGSSEAF
TRBV10-3,12,AISGGQGNEKLF
TRBV10-3,13,AISESGGELGGYT
TRBV11-2,13,ASSLVRGTGNTIY
TRBV12-5,13,ASGPLGQPNEKLF
TRBV7-8,12,ASSLERGVPEAF
TRBV7-6,12,ASSGQVSGNTIY
TRBV19,14,ASIEDGTNLALEAF
TRBV9,13,ASSQPAGGTDTQY
TRBV3-1/TRBV3-2,11,ASRGVANTEAF
TRBV12-3/TRBV12-4,11,ASKAGARETQY
TRBV2,12,ASRGQVGRQPQH
TRBV2,11,ATQSGTRDTQY
TRBV2,12,ATLGRPAYNEQF
TRBV6-4,10,ARKRENTEAF
TRBV19,11,ASSSFGGVEQY
TRBV30,13,AWRRAGTNTGELF